This entry lists 18 T cell receptor beta chains sequenced from one sample in a study of tumor-infiltrating lymphocytes in primary liver carcinoma. Total RNA (roughly 540 ng) served as template for TCR beta cDNA synthesis primed by a constant-region primer. Researchers made the TCR beta libraries by running three nested multiplex PCR rounds with slightly modified ARM-PCR. Two initial PCR rounds of around 10 cycles each paired TRBV1-TRBV30 forward primers with a C-beta reverse primer. TCRdb reprocessed the multiplex PCR reads via MiXCR and lists one record per CDR3 protein. The table lists approximately 40,000 distinct CDR3 sequences, roughly 80% of them singletons. Joint extraction of RNA and DNA used roughly 18-34 mg of bulk tissue that was unsorted. The sample was liver tumor tissue from sampling region 4. The subset is: tumor region T4, right-lateral pole. The receptor source for this set is a man aged 40-49 years with primary liver carcinoma and hepatitis B virus infection.

This chain uses TRBV6-6 with TRBJ1-5; D unclear. The V gene lost 6 bases and the J gene lost 3 bases, with 21 bases spanning the gap. Germline CDR1 and CDR2: MNHNY and SVGAGI (reference sequence). This CDR3 contains 17 residues. CDR3 sequence reads: CASSTHLDDCFNQPQHF. The CDR3 region has the DNA TGTGCCAGCAGCACCCACCTGGACGATTGCTTCAATCAGCCCCAGCATTTT.

For the CDR3, the DNA is TGTGCCAGCAGCCGGACATTGGTTTCATCTCTCCACTTT. Encoded protein: CASSRTLVSSLHF. The chain uses TRBV11-1 and TRBJ1-6; TRBD1 might be the D (5 bases). This CDR3 is 13 amino acids long. V lost 5 bases and J 16 bases, leaving 18 bases between the germline ends. Germline lookup yields CDR1 SGHAT and CDR2 FQDESV (reference sequence).

As to this clonotype: One junction end does not reproduce the germline sequence, and a read error may be involved. CDR3 in amino acids: CASSPPGGLVGHEHYF. Written as DNA, the CDR3 is TGTGCCAGCAGTCCACCCGGGGGCCTAGTAGGACACGAGCACTACTTC. The chain carries TRBV7-9 and TRBJ2-7; D assignment may be TRBD1 or TRBD2 (6 bases each). CDR1 and CDR2 (germline): SEHNR, FQNEAQ (reference sequence). CDR3 length: 16 residues.

In the case of this clonotype: The junction differs from germline at one of its ends, possibly a read error. The rearrangement links TRBV6-1 to TRBJ2-7; 8 nucleotides agree with TRBD1. Germline CDR1 reads MNHNS; CDR2 reads SASEGT. CDR3 length: 14 residues. This chain's CDR3 is CTSSTGTGPYEQYF. The CDR3 bases are TGTACCAGTAGCACCGGGACAGGACCCTACGAGCAGTACTTC.

A remark on this clonotype: Because it lacks the conserved phenylalanine or tryptophan at the end, this CDR3 is likely a read error. The chain has TRBV5-5 and TRBJ1-1, with D hard to call. CDR1 is SGHKS, CDR2 YYEKEE, per germline (reference sequence). The length of the CDR3 is 15 residues. In nucleotides, the CDR3 is TGCGCCAGCAGCCATGAGGGTGAGCGGTACGCTGAAGCTTTCTCT. This codes for CASSHEGERYAEAFS.

In this sample, this clonotype turned up a few times. A read error may produce the germline difference seen at one junction end. The rearrangement uses TRBV5-1 and TRBJ1-1; no definite D call. CDR1 is SGHRS, CDR2 YFSETQ, per germline. This CDR3 comprises 13 residues. CDR3 bases: TGCGCCAGCAGACCTGACATGAACATTGAAGCTTTCTTT. This translates into CASRPDMNIEAFF.

In regard to this clonotype: A read error is likely, as this CDR3 ends without the conserved phenylalanine or tryptophan. This chain's CDR3 is CVSSPELVGAYNEQFI. The CDR3 bases are TGCGTCAGCAGCCCCGAACTAGTGGGGGCTTACAATGAGCAGTTCATC. This sequence joins TRBV4-1 and TRBJ2-1; weak D call: TRBD1 (6 bases). The CDR3 extends over 16 amino acids. In germline, CDR1 is MGHRA, CDR2 YSYEKL.

In regard to this clonotype: The junction does not match germline at one end; this may be a read error. The V and J genes are TRBV29-1 and TRBJ2-2, with unresolved D. The CDR3 loop spans 15 amino acids. Germline CDR1 and CDR2: SQVTM and ANQGSEA. The CDR3 reads CSVGTCAANIGELFF. CDR3 in DNA: TGCAGCGTTGGAACTTGCGCGGCGAACATCGGGGAGCTGTTTTTT.

Only a few counts were recorded for this clonotype. The chain has TRBV28 and TRBJ2-7; D gene uncertain. The length of the CDR3 is 14 residues. Germline CDR1 MDHEN, CDR2 SYDVKM. The V end was cut by 4 bases, the J end by 10 bases, with 20 bases between. CDR3 nucleotides: TGTGCCAGCAGTTCCCTGACGGACCAGAGAGTCCAGTACTTC. It is translated as CASSSLTDQRVQYF.

Concerning this clonotype itself: At one boundary the junction diverges from the germline segment, which might be a read error. J is TRBJ2-5 and V is TRBV5-5, with D tentatively TRBD1 (6 bases). Germline CDR1 is SGHKS and CDR2 is YYEKEE (reference sequence). The CDR3 contains 14 residues. The CDR3 protein is CAGSSKTRGETQYF. For the CDR3, the DNA is TGTGCCGGCAGCTCAAAGACCAGGGGAGAGACGCAGTACTTC.

Concerning this clonotype: At one end the junction does not follow the germline gene, possibly because of a read error. The chain couples TRBV11-1 to TRBJ2-4; 12 bases fit TRBD2. The CDR3 consists of 17 residues. Germline CDR1 and CDR2: SGHAT and FQDESV (reference sequence). The CDR3 sequence: CASSFPGTSGSKSIQYF. The CDR3 DNA follows: TGTGCCAGCAGTTTTCCCGGGACTAGCGGGTCCAAAAGCATTCAGTATTTC.

In regard to this clonotype: Just one base apart from a much larger clone, this may be a read error. The CDR3 does not close with the conserved phenylalanine or tryptophan, likely indicating a read error. The chain couples TRBV6-5 to TRBJ2-2; 13 bases agree with TRBD2. Germline-derived CDR1 and CDR2 are MNHEY and SVGAGI. Losses at the gene ends were 8 bases for V and 8 bases for J; bases not matched to a gene: 8. The CDR3 extends over 15 amino acids. The CDR3 here is CASGSAGLAGGELFH. In DNA form, the CDR3 reads TGTGCCAGCGGTTCCGCGGGACTAGCGGGAGGGGAGCTGTTTCAT.

Note on this clonotype: The junction departs from the called germline gene at one end, perhaps through a read error. This chain connects TRBV20-1 to TRBJ2-6; D call uncertain. From germline, CDR1 is DFQATT and CDR2 SNEGSKA (reference sequence). CDR3 length: 12 residues. The CDR3 DNA is TGCGGTGCTGAGGCCGGGGCCAACGTCCTGACTTTC. Protein product: CGAEAGANVLTF.

The chain carries TRBV27 and TRBJ1-2; 7 bases agree with TRBD1. Germline V lookup: CDR1 MNHEY, CDR2 SMNVEV (reference sequence). Trimming at V came to 6 bases and at J to 1 base, leaving 17 bases not matched to a gene. The CDR3 is 18 amino acids. The CDR3 DNA sequence: TGTGCCAGCAGCAAAGGGACAGACTTCAGATTGGGTAACTATGGCTACACCTTC. Its protein product is CASSKGTDFRLGNYGYTF.

About this clonotype itself: As the CDR3 is not closed by the conserved phenylalanine or tryptophan, this likely results from a read error. No DNA is shown, since the ends of the CDR3 on it are uncertain; the CDR3 is the one TCRdb lists. The rearrangement uses TRBV5-4 and TRBJ2-3; TRBD2, the table's D call, was not compared with the DNA. From germline, CDR1 is SGHNT and CDR2 YYREEE (reference sequence). The CDR3 sequence runs 14 residues, both termini included. Here the CDR3 reads CANSSTSSTDTRYS.

In its sample, this clonotype was seen a few times. The chain has TRBV29-1 and TRBJ1-5; TRBD1 is a possible D gene (6 bases). V lost 7 bases, J lost 9 bases, and 19 bases lay in between. This CDR3 is built from 13 residues. Germline V gene sequence: CDR1 SQVTM, CDR2 ANQGSEA. The chain's CDR3 is CSAGGGANWPQHF. Written as DNA, the CDR3 is TGCAGCGCCGGAGGGGGGGCGAATTGGCCCCAGCATTTT.

The rearrangement uses TRBV11-3 and TRBJ1-5; D may be TRBD1 (5 bases). V lost 6 bases to trimming and J lost 16 bases, with 25 bases between them. The CDR3 loop spans 14 amino acids. Germline values: CDR1 SGHNT, CDR2 YENEEA. CDR3 sequence reads: CASSDSYSYQPKHF. CDR3 DNA: TGTGCCAGCAGTGACAGCTATAGCTATCAGCCCAAACATTTT.

About this clonotype itself: One end of the junction is discordant with germline, which a read error may explain. V gene TRBV5-4 combines with J gene TRBJ2-5, with D tentatively TRBD2 (6 bases). The V gene's germline CDR1 is SGHNT and CDR2 YYREEE (reference sequence). The CDR3 totals 15 residues. CDR3 sequence reads: CTSSLNGDYQETQYF. CDR3 DNA sequence: TGTACCAGCAGCTTGAACGGGGACTACCAAGAGACCCAGTACTTC.